This paragraph covers one T cell receptor beta chain sequence. Its target is unknown. The sample belongs to a study of human T cells and chemical hapten exposure. Study-wide background: Readings were taken at 6 days from patch tests that had applied 0.01% DPC to the upper back. Chiefly female patients presented with alopecia areata, totalis or universalis.

Germline CDR1 reads SGHVS; CDR2 reads FQNEAQ. With V trimmed by 0 bases and J by 2 bases, 6 bases remained unmatched. The CDR3 length is 17 residues. Sample time point: pre-sensitization, week 0. As to treatment: therapeutic diphenylcyclopropenone sensitization with weekly scalp DPC. Library preparation tagged each individual cDNA molecule with a unique molecular identifier. One entry per CDR3 protein, called by TCRdb with MiXCR from the RACE reads. The sample holds 350,000 to 450,000 distinct CDR3 sequences, approximately 5.1% seen once. Study-wide results and limits: There was no change with DPC sensitization in TCRs above 1 in 1000 frequency.

The V gene is TRBV7-8, the J gene TRBJ1-5, with TRBD1 matching over 8 bases. The source is a woman aged 45-65 years with alopecia areata. Some clones in this sample may be carry-over from other donors' samples. Sequencing used whole blood, obtained in connection with sensitization to the hapten diphenylcyclopropenone (DPC). The CDR3 region is CASSLAKTGGGNQPQHF. Here the CDR3 DNA reads TGTGCCAGCAGCTTAGCCAAAACAGGGGGAGGCAATCAGCCCCAGCATTTT. The full variable domain, completed using reference TRBV7-8 and TRBJ1-5, is GAGVSQSPRYKVAKRGQDVALRCDPISGHVSLFWYQQALGQGPEFLTYFQNEAQLDKSGLPSDRFFAERPEGSVSTLKIQRTQQEDSAVYLCASSLAKTGGGNQPQHFGDGTRLSIL.